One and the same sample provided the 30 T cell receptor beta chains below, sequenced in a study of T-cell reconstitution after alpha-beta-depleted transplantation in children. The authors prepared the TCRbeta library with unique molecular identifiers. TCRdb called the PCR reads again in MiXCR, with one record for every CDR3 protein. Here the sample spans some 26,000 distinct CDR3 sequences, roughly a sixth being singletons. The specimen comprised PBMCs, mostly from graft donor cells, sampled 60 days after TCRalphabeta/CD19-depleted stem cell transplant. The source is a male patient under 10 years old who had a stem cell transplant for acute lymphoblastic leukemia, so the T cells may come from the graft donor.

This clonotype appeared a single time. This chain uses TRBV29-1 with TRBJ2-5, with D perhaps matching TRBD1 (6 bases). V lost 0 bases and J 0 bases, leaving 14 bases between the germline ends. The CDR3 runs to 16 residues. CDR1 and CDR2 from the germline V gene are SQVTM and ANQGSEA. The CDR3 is CSVEEPGHTYQETQYF. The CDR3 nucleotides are TGCAGCGTTGAAGAACCGGGACACACGTACCAAGAGACCCAGTACTTC.

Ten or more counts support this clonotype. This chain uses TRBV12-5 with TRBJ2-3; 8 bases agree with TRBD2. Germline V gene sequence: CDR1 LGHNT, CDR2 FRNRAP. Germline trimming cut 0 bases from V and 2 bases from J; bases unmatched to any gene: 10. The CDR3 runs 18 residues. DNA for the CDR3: TGTGCTAGTGGTTTGGTACGTTCTAGCGGGCAAGTCACAGATACGCAGTATTTT. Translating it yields CASGLVRSSGQVTDTQYF.

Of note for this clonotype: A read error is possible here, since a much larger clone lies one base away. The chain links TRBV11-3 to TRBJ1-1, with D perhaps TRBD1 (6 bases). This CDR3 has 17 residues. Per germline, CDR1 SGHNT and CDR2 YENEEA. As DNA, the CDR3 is TGTTCCAGCAGTCAGATTCGGGGGGCGCGATTGGACACTGAAGCTTTCTTT. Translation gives CSSSQIRGARLDTEAFF.

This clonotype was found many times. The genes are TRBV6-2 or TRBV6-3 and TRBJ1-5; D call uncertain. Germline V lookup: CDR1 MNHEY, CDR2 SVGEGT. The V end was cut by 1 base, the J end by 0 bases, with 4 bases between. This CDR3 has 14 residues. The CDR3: CASSYWSSNQPQHF. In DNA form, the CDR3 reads TGTGCCAGCAGTTACTGGTCTAGCAATCAGCCCCAGCATTTT.

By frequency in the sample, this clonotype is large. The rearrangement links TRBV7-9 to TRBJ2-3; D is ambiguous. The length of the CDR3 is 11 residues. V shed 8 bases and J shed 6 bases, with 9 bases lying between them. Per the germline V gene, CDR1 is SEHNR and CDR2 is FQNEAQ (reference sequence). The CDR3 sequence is CASSNSDTQYF. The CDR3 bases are TGTGCCAGCTCGAATTCCGATACGCAGTATTTT.

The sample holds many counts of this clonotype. CDR3 residues: CASSLESPRPTVANEQFF. In nucleotides, the CDR3 is TGTGCCAGCAGCTTAGAAAGTCCGAGACCAACCGTCGCAAATGAGCAGTTCTTC. The rearrangement uses TRBV11-2 and TRBJ2-1; D not certain. CDR1 SGHAT and CDR2 FQNNGV come from the germline V gene. The CDR3 consists of 18 residues. Trimming shortened V by 0 bases and J by 7 bases, and 22 bases separated the two germline ends.

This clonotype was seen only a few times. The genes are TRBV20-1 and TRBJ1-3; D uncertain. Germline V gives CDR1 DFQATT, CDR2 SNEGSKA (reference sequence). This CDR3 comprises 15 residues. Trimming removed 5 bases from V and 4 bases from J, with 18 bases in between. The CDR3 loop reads CSAATEKTFGNTIYF. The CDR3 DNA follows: TGCAGTGCTGCGACGGAGAAAACCTTCGGAAACACCATATATTTT.

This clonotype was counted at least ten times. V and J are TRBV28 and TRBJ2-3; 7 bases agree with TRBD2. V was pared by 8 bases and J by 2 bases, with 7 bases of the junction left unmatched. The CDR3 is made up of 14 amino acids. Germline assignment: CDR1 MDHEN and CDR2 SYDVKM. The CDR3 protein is CASGSGGDTDTQYF. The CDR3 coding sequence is TGTGCCAGCGGGTCTGGGGGGGACACAGATACGCAGTATTTT.

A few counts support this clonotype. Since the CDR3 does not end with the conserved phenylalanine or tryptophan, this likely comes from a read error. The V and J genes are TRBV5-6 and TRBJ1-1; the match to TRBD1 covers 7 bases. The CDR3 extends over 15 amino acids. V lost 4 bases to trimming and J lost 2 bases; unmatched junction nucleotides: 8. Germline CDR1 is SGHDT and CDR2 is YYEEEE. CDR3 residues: CASSPMGQTNTEAFL. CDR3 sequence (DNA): TGTGCCAGCAGCCCGATGGGACAGACTAACACTGAAGCTTTCCTT.

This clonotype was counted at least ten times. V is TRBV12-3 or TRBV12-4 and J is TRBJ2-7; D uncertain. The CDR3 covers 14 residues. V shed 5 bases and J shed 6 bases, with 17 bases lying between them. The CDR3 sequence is CASSPQVLMSEQYF. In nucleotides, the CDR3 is TGTGCCAGCAGTCCTCAGGTTTTAATGAGCGAGCAGTACTTC.

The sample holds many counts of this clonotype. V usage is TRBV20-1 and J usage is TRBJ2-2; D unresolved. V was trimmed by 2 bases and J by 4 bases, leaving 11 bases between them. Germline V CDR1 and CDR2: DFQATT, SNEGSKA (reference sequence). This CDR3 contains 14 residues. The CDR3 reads CSARFPLATGELFF. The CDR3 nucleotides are TGCAGTGCTAGATTCCCGTTGGCCACCGGGGAGCTGTTTTTT.

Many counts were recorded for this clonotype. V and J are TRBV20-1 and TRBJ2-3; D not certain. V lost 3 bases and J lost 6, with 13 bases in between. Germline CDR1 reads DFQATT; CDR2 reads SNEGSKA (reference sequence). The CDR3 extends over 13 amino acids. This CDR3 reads CSASHPPIDTQYF. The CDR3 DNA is TGCAGTGCTAGCCATCCCCCCATCGATACGCAGTATTTT.

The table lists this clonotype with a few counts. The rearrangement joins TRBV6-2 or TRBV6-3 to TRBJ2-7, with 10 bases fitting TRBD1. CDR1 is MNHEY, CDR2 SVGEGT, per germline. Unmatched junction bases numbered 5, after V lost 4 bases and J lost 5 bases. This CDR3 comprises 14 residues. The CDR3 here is CASSLGDRGDEQYF. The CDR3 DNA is TGTGCCAGCAGTTTAGGGGACAGGGGCGACGAGCAGTACTTC.

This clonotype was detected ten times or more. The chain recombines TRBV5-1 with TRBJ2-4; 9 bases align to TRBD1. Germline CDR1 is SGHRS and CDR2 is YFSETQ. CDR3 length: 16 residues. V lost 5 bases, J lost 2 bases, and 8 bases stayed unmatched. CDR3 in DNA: TGCGCCAGCAGTACTACAGGGGGCGCATCCAAAAACATTCAGTACTTC. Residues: CASSTTGGASKNIQYF.

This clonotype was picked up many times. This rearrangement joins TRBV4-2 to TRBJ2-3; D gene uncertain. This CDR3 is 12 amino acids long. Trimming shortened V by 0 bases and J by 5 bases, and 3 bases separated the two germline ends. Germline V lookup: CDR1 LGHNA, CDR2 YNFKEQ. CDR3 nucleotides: TGTGCCAGCAGCCAAGATGAAGATACGCAGTATTTT. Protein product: CASSQDEDTQYF.

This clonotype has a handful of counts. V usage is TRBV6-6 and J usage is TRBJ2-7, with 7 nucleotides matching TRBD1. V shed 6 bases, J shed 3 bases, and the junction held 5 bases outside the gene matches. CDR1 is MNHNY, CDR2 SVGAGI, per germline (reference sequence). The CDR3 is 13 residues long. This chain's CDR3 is CASRMTGSYEQYF. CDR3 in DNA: TGTGCCAGCAGGATGACAGGGAGCTACGAGCAGTACTTC.

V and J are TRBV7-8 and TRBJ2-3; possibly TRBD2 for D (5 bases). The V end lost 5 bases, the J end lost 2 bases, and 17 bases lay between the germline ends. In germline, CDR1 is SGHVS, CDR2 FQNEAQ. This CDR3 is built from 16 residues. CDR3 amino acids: CASSGDVGGFTDTQYF. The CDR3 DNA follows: TGTGCCAGCAGCGGGGATGTGGGCGGGTTCACAGATACGCAGTATTTT.

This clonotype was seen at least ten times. This chain's CDR3 is CASSFQGNTEAFF. The CDR3 DNA reads TGTGCCAGCAGTTTTCAGGGGAACACTGAAGCTTTCTTT. V is TRBV12-3 or TRBV12-4 and J is TRBJ1-1; tentative D call: TRBD1 (5 bases). Trimming removed 3 bases from V and 1 base from J, with 6 bases in between. The CDR3 has 13 residues.

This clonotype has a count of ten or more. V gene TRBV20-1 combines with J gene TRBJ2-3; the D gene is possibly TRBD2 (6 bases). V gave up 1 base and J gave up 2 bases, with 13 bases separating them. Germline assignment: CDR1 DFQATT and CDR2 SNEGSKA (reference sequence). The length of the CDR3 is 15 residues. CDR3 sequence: CSARGSSGFTDTQYF. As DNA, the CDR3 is TGCAGTGCTAGAGGTAGTAGCGGTTTCACAGATACGCAGTATTTT.

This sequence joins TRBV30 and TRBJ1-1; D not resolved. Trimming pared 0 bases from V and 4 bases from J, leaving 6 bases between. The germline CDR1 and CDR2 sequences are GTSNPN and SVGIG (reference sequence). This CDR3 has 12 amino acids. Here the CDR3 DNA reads TGTGCCTGGAGTGTGGATATCACTGAAGCTTTCTTT. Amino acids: CAWSVDITEAFF. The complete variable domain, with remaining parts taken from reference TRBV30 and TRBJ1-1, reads SQTIHQWPATLVQPVGSPLSLECTVEGTSNPNLYWYRQAAGRGLQLLFYSVGIGQISSEVPQNLSASRPQDRQFILSSKKLLLSDSGFYLCAWSVDITEAFFGQGTRLTVV.

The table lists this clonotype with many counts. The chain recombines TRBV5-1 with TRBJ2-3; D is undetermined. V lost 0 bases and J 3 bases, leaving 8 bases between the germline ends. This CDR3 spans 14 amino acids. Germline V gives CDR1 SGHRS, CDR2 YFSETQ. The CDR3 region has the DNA TGCGCCAGCAGCTTGGCTATGACGACAGATACGCAGTATTTT. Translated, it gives CASSLAMTTDTQYF.

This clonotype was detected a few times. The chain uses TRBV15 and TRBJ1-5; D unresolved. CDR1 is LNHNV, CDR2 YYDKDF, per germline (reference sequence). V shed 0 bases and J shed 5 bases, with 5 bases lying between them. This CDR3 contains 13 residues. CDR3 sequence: CATSRDWYQPQHF. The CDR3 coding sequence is TGTGCCACCAGCAGAGATTGGTATCAGCCCCAGCATTTT.

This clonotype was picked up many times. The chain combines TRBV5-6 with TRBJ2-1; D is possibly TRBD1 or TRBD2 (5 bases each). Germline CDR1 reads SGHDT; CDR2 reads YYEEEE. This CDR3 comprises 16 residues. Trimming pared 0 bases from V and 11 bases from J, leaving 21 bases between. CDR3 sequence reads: CASSLGPGRLTMKQFF. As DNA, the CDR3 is TGTGCCAGCAGCTTGGGCCCGGGACGACTTACAATGAAGCAGTTCTTC.

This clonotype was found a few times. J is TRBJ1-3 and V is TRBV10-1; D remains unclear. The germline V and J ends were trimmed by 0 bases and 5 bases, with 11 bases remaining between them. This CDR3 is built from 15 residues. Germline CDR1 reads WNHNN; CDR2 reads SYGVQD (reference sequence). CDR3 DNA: TGCGCCAGCAGTGAGTCTGCAGGCCCGCGAAACACCATATATTTT. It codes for CASSESAGPRNTIYF.

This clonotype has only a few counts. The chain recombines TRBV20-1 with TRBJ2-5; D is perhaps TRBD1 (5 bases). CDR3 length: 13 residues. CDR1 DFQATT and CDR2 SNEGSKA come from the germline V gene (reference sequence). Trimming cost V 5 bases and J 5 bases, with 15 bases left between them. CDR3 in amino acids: CSAPPSGSETQYF. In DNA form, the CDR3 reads TGCAGTGCTCCACCTTCAGGGTCCGAGACCCAGTACTTC.

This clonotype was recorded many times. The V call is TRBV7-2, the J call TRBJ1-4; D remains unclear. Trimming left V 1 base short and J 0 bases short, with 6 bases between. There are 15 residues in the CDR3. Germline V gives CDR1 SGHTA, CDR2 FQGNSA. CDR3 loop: CASSLDGTTNEKLFF. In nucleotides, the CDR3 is TGTGCCAGCAGCTTAGACGGGACAACTAATGAAAAACTGTTTTTT. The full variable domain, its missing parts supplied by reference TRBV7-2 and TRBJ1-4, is GAGVSQSPSNKVTEKGKDVELRCDPISGHTALYWYRQSLGQGLEFLIYFQGNSAPDKSGLPSDRFSAERTGGSVSTLTIQRTQQEDSAVYLCASSLDGTTNEKLFFGSGTQLSVL.

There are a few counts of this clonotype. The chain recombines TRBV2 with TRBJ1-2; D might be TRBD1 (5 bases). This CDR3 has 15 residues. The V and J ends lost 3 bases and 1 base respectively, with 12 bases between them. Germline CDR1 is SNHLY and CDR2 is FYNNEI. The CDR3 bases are TGTGCCAGCAGTGATACTATCGGGGGTAACTATGGCTACACCTTC. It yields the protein CASSDTIGGNYGYTF. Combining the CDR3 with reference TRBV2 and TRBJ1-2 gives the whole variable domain EPEVTQTPSHQVTQMGQEVILRCVPISNHLYFYWYRQILGQKVEFLVSFYNNEISEKSEIFDDQFSVERPDGSNFTLKIRSTKLEDSAMYFCASSDTIGGNYGYTFGSGTRLTVV.

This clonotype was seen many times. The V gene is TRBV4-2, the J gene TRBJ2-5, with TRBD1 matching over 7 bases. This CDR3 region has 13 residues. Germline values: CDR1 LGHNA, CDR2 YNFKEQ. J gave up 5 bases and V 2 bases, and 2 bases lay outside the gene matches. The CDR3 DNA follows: TGTGCCAGCAGCCAACGACAGGGCGAGACCCAGTACTTC. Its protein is CASSQRQGETQYF.

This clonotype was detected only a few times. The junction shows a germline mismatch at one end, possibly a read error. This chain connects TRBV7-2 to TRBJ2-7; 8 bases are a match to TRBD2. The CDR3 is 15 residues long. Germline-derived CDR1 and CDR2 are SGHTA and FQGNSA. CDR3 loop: CASSVASGFSYEQYF. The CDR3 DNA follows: TGTGCCAGCAGCGTAGCTAGCGGGTTTTCCTACGAGCAGTACTTC.

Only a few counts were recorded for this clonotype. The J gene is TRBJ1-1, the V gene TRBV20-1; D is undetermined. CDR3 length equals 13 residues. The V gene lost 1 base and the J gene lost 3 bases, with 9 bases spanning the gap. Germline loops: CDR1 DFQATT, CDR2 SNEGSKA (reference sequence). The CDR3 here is CSARALTDTEAFF. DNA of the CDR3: TGCAGTGCTAGAGCCCTTACAGACACTGAAGCTTTCTTT.